These 31 T cell receptor beta chains came from one sample sequenced in a study of blood T cell repertoires in COVID-19. The method was immunoSEQ multiplex PCR; TCRdb's version includes in-frame clones alone and lacks a portion of them. In the table there are about 120,000 clones, 65% to 90% of which are singletons. The sample was peripheral blood. These receptors were taken from an elderly man with active or convalescent COVID-19.

The chain joins TRBV6-5 to TRBJ1-1; TRBD1 might be the D (6 bases). The CDR3 sequence is 15 residues long. Trimming left V 7 bases short and J 6 bases short, with 21 bases between. Germline CDR1 and CDR2: MNHEY and SVGAGI. The CDR3 nucleotides are TGTGCCAGCAATGGGGGGGGCAAGATACTGCCTGAAGCTTTCTTT. It encodes CASNGGGKILPEAFF.

This rearrangement joins TRBV30 to TRBJ1-1; tentative D call: TRBD1 (6 bases). Looked up from germline, CDR1 is GTSNPN and CDR2 is SVGIG (reference sequence). V lost 0 bases to trimming and J lost 5 bases, with 13 bases between them. CDR3 length: 14 residues. CDR3 nucleotides: TGTGCCTGGAGTGTATGGGGCCAGGGGACTGAAGCTTTCTTT. Protein product: CAWSVWGQGTEAFF.

The chain joins TRBV5-1 to TRBJ1-1, with unresolved D. The CDR3 covers 11 residues. Trimming removed 3 bases from V and 5 bases from J, with 5 bases in between. Germline CDR1 is SGHRS and CDR2 is YFSETQ. DNA of the CDR3: TGCGCCAGCAGCTCTCCGACTGAAGCTTTCTTT. It translates to CASSSPTEAFF.

V gene TRBV7-2 combines with J gene TRBJ2-3; D may be TRBD2 (6 bases). The CDR3 contains 13 residues. CDR1 SGHTA and CDR2 FQGNSA come from the germline V gene. V was cut by 4 bases and J by 4 bases, with 9 bases left in between. The CDR3 DNA sequence: TGTGCCAGCAGCTCGCGGGGTGCAGATACGCAGTATTTT. Residues: CASSSRGADTQYF.

The gene calls are TRBV30 and TRBJ1-2; weak D call: TRBD1 (5 bases). CDR3 length equals 13 residues. Germline CDR1 is GTSNPN and CDR2 is SVGIG (reference sequence). With 3 bases removed from V and 4 bases from J, the gap between germline ends came to 12 bases. The CDR3 sequence: CAWRLGGSYGYTF. CDR3 sequence (DNA): TGTGCCTGGAGGCTCGGGGGATCCTATGGCTACACCTTC.

V is TRBV28 and J is TRBJ1-1, with D unresolved. V gave up 7 bases and J gave up 6 bases, with 15 bases separating them. This CDR3 spans 13 amino acids. In germline, CDR1 is MDHEN, CDR2 SYDVKM. This CDR3 is CASTSDFRSEAFF. In nucleotides, the CDR3 is TGTGCCAGCACCTCTGACTTCCGGTCTGAAGCTTTCTTT.

The chain employs TRBV30 and TRBJ1-2, with D perhaps matching TRBD1 (6 bases). Trimming removed 1 base from V and 4 bases from J, with 19 bases in between. Germline values: CDR1 GTSNPN, CDR2 SVGIG (reference sequence). The CDR3 runs to 16 residues. DNA for the CDR3: TGTGCCTGGAGTGGCCCGACGACGGCAGGGGTCTATGGCTACACCTTC. It encodes CAWSGPTTAGVYGYTF. Variable domain in full (rest from reference TRBV30 and TRBJ1-2): SQTIHQWPATLVQPVGSPLSLECTVEGTSNPNLYWYRQAAGRGLQLLFYSVGIGQISSEVPQNLSASRPQDRQFILSSKKLLLSDSGFYLCAWSGPTTAGVYGYTFGSGTRLTVV.

The chain couples TRBV19 to TRBJ2-5; TRBD2 matches 8 bases. Germline V CDR1 and CDR2: LNHDA, SQIVND (reference sequence). This CDR3 is 15 amino acids long. V was clipped by 4 bases and J by 5 bases; unmatched bases: 9. The CDR3 loop reads CASSTDGRAVETQYF. DNA for the CDR3: TGTGCCAGTAGTACAGACGGGAGGGCCGTTGAGACCCAGTACTTC. Together with reference TRBV19 and TRBJ2-5, the CDR3 gives the full variable domain: DGGITQSPKYLFRKEGQNVTLSCEQNLNHDAMYWYRQDPGQGLRLIYYSQIVNDFQKGDIAEGYSVSREKKESFPLTVTSAQKNPTAFYLCASSTDGRAVETQYFGPGTRLLVL.

As DNA, the CDR3 is TGTGCCAGCTCACCACAGTCCGCCGGAGAGACCCAGTACTTC. It yields the protein CASSPQSAGETQYF. The chain couples TRBV18 to TRBJ2-5, with D hard to call. Germline V gives CDR1 KGHSH, CDR2 LQKENI. CDR3 length: 14 residues. Trimming cost V 1 base and J 4 bases, with 10 bases left between them. Supplemented by reference TRBV18 and TRBJ2-5, the full variable domain reads NAGVMQNPRHLVRRRGQEARLRCSPMKGHSHVYWYRQLPEEGLKFMVYLQKENIIDESGMPKERFSAEFPKEGPSILRIQQVVRGDSAAYFCASSPQSAGETQYFGPGTRLLVL.

The DNA for the CDR3 is TGTGCCACTCAGCTTATGTCGTGGCGGGGGGGCGATGAGCAGTTCTTC. Residues: CATQLMSWRGGDEQFF. The chain employs TRBV7-9 and TRBJ2-1; 9 positions match TRBD2. The ends lost 10 bases at V and 8 bases at J; junction bases unmatched: 18. Germline V gene sequence: CDR1 SEHNR, CDR2 FQNEAQ (reference sequence). This CDR3 has 16 amino acids.

This rearrangement joins TRBV7-8 to TRBJ1-4; 8 bases fit TRBD1. V lost 4 bases to trimming and J lost 7 bases; unmatched junction nucleotides: 5. This CDR3 comprises 14 residues. Looked up from germline, CDR1 is SGHVS and CDR2 is FQNEAQ. This chain's CDR3 is CASSSRGRGEKLFF. The CDR3 nucleotides are TGTGCCAGCAGCTCCAGGGGGCGAGGTGAAAAACTGTTTTTT. The full variable domain, with the rest looked up from reference TRBV7-8 and TRBJ1-4, is GAGVSQSPRYKVAKRGQDVALRCDPISGHVSLFWYQQALGQGPEFLTYFQNEAQLDKSGLPSDRFFAERPEGSVSTLKIQRTQQEDSAVYLCASSSRGRGEKLFFGSGTQLSVL.

This chain links TRBV4-2 with TRBJ2-7, with D possibly matching TRBD1 (5 bases). This CDR3 is 12 amino acids long. Germline CDR1 reads LGHNA; CDR2 reads YNFKEQ. V was shortened by 4 bases and J by 6 bases, with 10 bases between the two germline ends. CDR3 DNA sequence: TGTGCCAGCAGCCCAACAGGTGGCGAGCAGTACTTC. It yields the protein CASSPTGGEQYF.

The chain has TRBV5-1 and TRBJ1-2; 8 bases match TRBD1. The CDR3 covers 14 residues. Trimming cost V 4 bases and J 9 bases; bases outside gene matches: 11. The germline CDR1 and CDR2 sequences are SGHRS and YFSETQ. DNA for the CDR3: TGCGCCAGCAGCCCGACTGGACAGGGAGCGAGCTACACCTTC. Protein product: CASSPTGQGASYTF.

This clone was seen more than once but under ten times. V is TRBV7-3 and J is TRBJ1-1, with 8 bases lining up with TRBD1. CDR3 length equals 15 residues. V lost 4 bases to trimming and J lost 1 base; unmatched junction nucleotides: 5. Germline V gene sequence: CDR1 SGHTA, CDR2 FQGTGA. The CDR3 here is CASSSTGTGNTEAFF. CDR3 DNA: TGTGCCAGCAGCTCAACCGGGACAGGGAACACTGAAGCTTTCTTT.

The chain couples TRBV5-5 to TRBJ2-7; D gene unclear. This CDR3 contains 14 residues. V was shortened by 2 bases and J by 0 bases, with 9 bases between the two germline ends. Germline assignment: CDR1 SGHKS and CDR2 YYEKEE (reference sequence). The CDR3 spells CASSFLGSSYEQYF. Here the CDR3 DNA reads TGTGCCAGCAGCTTTCTAGGCAGCTCCTACGAGCAGTACTTC.

The V gene is TRBV5-6, the J gene TRBJ2-5; the match to TRBD1 covers 9 bases. The CDR3 has 14 amino acids. From germline, CDR1 is SGHDT and CDR2 YYEEEE. The V and J ends lost 2 bases and 2 bases, in that order; junction bases with no gene match: 1. DNA of the CDR3: TGTGCCAGCAGCTTCGGGACAGGGCAAGAGACCCAGTACTTC. Its protein product is CASSFGTGQETQYF.

The chain has TRBV19 and TRBJ2-7; 7 positions match TRBD2. The V and J ends lost 6 bases and 6 bases, in that order; junction bases with no gene match: 14. Germline V gene data show CDR1 as LNHDA and CDR2 as SQIVND (reference sequence). This CDR3 contains 15 residues. This CDR3 reads CASSPQRGDLSEQYF. The CDR3 coding sequence is TGTGCCAGTAGCCCACAGCGGGGAGACCTATCCGAGCAGTACTTC.

V usage is TRBV7-7 and J usage is TRBJ2-5, with D unresolved. The V and J ends lost 1 base and 2 bases respectively, with 5 bases between them. The CDR3 totals 13 residues. Germline assignment: CDR1 SSHAT and CDR2 FNYEAQ (reference sequence). CDR3 nucleotide sequence: TGTGCCAGCAGCTTAGTCTTGCAAGAGACCCAGTACTTC. Translating it yields CASSLVLQETQYF.

The chain couples TRBV3-1 (or the pseudogene TRBV3-2) to TRBJ1-5; 7 bases match TRBD1. This CDR3 spans 15 amino acids. J lost 2 bases, V lost 5 bases, and 6 bases had no gene match. The germline gives CDR1 LGHDT, CDR2 YNNKEL (reference sequence). The DNA of the CDR3 is TGTGCCAGCAGCGGGCGGACAGGCCGCAATCAGCCCCAGCATTTT. Its translation is CASSGRTGRNQPQHF.

The chain couples TRBV10-3 to TRBJ2-3; 10 nucleotides line up with TRBD1. The V segment lost 3 bases and the J segment 5 bases; nucleotides outside the gene matches: 8. Germline CDR1 and CDR2: ENHRY and SYGVKD. This CDR3 region has 16 residues. CDR3 residues: CAISERGTGAGDTQYF. CDR3 nucleotides: TGTGCCATCAGTGAAAGAGGGACAGGGGCCGGAGATACGCAGTATTTT.

The chain uses TRBV12-3 or TRBV12-4 and TRBJ2-1; D may be TRBD2 (5 bases). The CDR3 covers 12 residues. Trimming took 3 bases from V and 9 from J, leaving 9 bases between them. The CDR3 DNA reads as TGTGCCAGCAGTTTTGAGGGTTCTGAGCAGTTCTTC. Its translation: CASSFEGSEQFF.

The chain is built from TRBV29-1 and TRBJ2-7, with 15 bases identical to TRBD2. V trimming: 4 bases; J trimming: 5 bases; junction bases outside the gene matches: 6. Germline V gives CDR1 SQVTM, CDR2 ANQGSEA. The CDR3 has 15 residues. The CDR3 DNA reads as TGCAGCGTTGGGACTAGCGGGGGGGCCTGGGACGAGCAGTACTTC. It is translated as CSVGTSGGAWDEQYF.

This chain joins TRBV7-3 and TRBJ1-1; TRBD1 agrees at 9 bases. V trimming: 5 bases; J trimming: 5 bases; junction bases outside the gene matches: 9. Germline V gene sequence: CDR1 SGHTA, CDR2 FQGTGA. The CDR3 length is 15 residues. The chain's CDR3 is CASSRGTGGATEAFF. CDR3 nucleotide sequence: TGTGCCAGCAGCAGGGGAACAGGGGGCGCGACTGAAGCTTTCTTT.

The J gene is TRBJ2-2, the V gene TRBV6-5; perhaps TRBD1 as D (5 bases). The CDR3 length is 16 residues. V was trimmed by 1 base and J by 4 bases, leaving 13 bases between them. Germline V gene lookup returns CDR1 MNHEY and CDR2 SVGAGI. The CDR3 nucleotides are TGTGCCAGCAGTTACTTGGGGCAGGGCGGCACCGGGGAGCTGTTTTTT. Translated, it gives CASSYLGQGGTGELFF.

The V and J genes are TRBV13 and TRBJ1-3; 9 bases map to TRBD1. V dropped 3 bases and J dropped 5; count of bases not matched to a gene: 8. The CDR3 loop spans 16 amino acids. CDR1 and CDR2 from the germline V gene are PRHDT and FYEKMQ (reference sequence). CDR3 DNA sequence: TGTGCCAGCAGCTTGGGTATGACAGGGGGAAGAAACACCATATATTTT. It is translated as CASSLGMTGGRNTIYF.

As to this clone: Other DNA sequences within the sample encode an identical CDR3. The chain couples TRBV6-1 to TRBJ2-2; weak D call: TRBD1 (6 bases). Germline V gene sequence: CDR1 MNHNS, CDR2 SASEGT. Trimming removed 3 bases at V and 5 bases at J, with 19 bases between. The CDR3 is made up of 17 amino acids. The CDR3 region is CASSDAYRVIFTGELFF. The CDR3 DNA sequence: TGTGCCAGCAGTGATGCATACAGGGTCATCTTTACCGGGGAGCTGTTTTTT.

This chain joins TRBV27 and TRBJ1-5; D is ambiguous. V lost 1 base, J lost 2 bases, and 6 bases lay in between. Germline V gene lookup returns CDR1 MNHEY and CDR2 SMNVEV (reference sequence). The CDR3 covers 14 residues. The CDR3 region is CASSLFLGNQPQHF. In DNA form, the CDR3 reads TGTGCCAGCAGTTTATTCTTAGGCAATCAGCCCCAGCATTTT.

The chain uses TRBV6-5 and TRBJ2-7; 10 nucleotides line up with TRBD1. The germline V gene encodes CDR1 MNHEY and CDR2 SVGAGI. The CDR3 runs 14 residues. V gave up 2 bases and J gave up 3 bases; unmatched junction bases: 1. The CDR3 nucleotides read TGTGCCAGCAGTTACGGGACAGGGGTCTACGAGCAGTACTTC. Protein sequence: CASSYGTGVYEQYF.

This clone was seen a few times. The V call is TRBV7-3, the J call TRBJ1-6, with a weak D call TRBD1 (5 bases). The CDR3 extends over 14 amino acids. V was clipped by 2 bases and J by 9 bases, with 11 bases between them. CDR1 is SGHTA, CDR2 FQGTGA, per germline. Here the CDR3 DNA reads TGTGCCAGCAGCTTACAGGGCGACCTTTCACCCCTCCACTTT. Translation gives CASSLQGDLSPLHF.

The chain recombines TRBV15 with TRBJ1-1; D call uncertain. V was pared by 1 base and J by 2 bases, with 17 bases between. The CDR3 is 17 residues long. Looked up from germline, CDR1 is LNHNV and CDR2 is YYDKDF (reference sequence). The CDR3 region is CATSRAQSAGRNTEAFF. The CDR3 DNA reads as TGTGCCACCAGCAGAGCTCAATCGGCAGGAAGAAACACTGAAGCTTTCTTT.

The chain combines TRBV19 with TRBJ2-7; D may be TRBD1 (5 bases). V was trimmed by 6 bases and J by 4 bases, leaving 10 bases between them. The CDR3 covers 12 residues. Germline loops: CDR1 LNHDA, CDR2 SQIVND (reference sequence). CDR3 sequence: CASSWGGYEQYF. The CDR3 DNA reads TGTGCCAGTAGCTGGGGCGGTTACGAGCAGTACTTC.